This TCR beta chain stems from a study of human T cells and chemical hapten exposure (dated by TCRdb to the early 2020s). For context, the study as a whole: For sensitization, 2% DPC in acetone was applied to an approximately 2 cm by approximately 2 cm area of upper inner arm skin. Blood for TCR sequencing was provided by twenty-nine alopecia patients at one to four time points (pre-sensitization, 2, 6 and 24 weeks). Peripheral blood TCR repertoire changes were tracked in vivo in alopecia patients during primary and secondary sensitization to the hapten diphenylcyclopropenone (DPC). The mostly female patient cohort included alopecia areata with under or over 50% scalp involvement, alopecia totalis and alopecia universalis. The libraries were sequenced as a pool, and the TCR yield per sample differed mostly because of small variations in library volumes within the pool. Patch testing on the upper back used Finn chambers containing 0.01% DPC, with scoring done after 6 days according to International Contact Dermatitis Research Group standards. Patient blood was sampled pre-sensitization (week 0) and at 2, 6 and about 24 weeks after DPC sensitization. Throughout the study period of about 25 weeks, patients also received therapeutic DPC doses to the scalp every week.

The time point label here, explained by the study, means: patch test 2, 6 weeks after DPC sensitization. The treatment or condition label of this sample denotes: therapeutic diphenylcyclopropenone sensitization with weekly scalp DPC. At each patch-test visit, blood was drawn before the patch test was applied. Patients were eligible if aged 18 to 70, diagnosed with alopecia and judged suitable for DPC therapy, and pregnant patients were excluded. Total RNA was extracted from unfractionated whole blood collected in Tempus Blood RNA tubes. Results the study describes overall, beyond this receptor: Because all patients had alopecia, a presumed autoimmune disease, the immune response of the patients might differ from that of healthy individuals. DPC sensitization did not change the number of TCRs with a frequency above 1 in 1000, and there was no evidence of changes in global repertoire structure. After repeated subsampling, changes were observed in the strength of the expansion versus patch-test correlation and in the threshold at which the correlation became significant. Compared with pre-sensitization or healthy control sets, expanded TCRs formed significantly more large CDR3 similarity clusters, which is consistent with antigen-driven responses. Patch test score correlated positively with the number of PT1 expanded TCRs, reaching significance at thresholds 8, 16 and 32 but not at 4.

Receptor libraries were prepared by RACE. Sequencing was carried out with a NextSeq 500. Library preparation attached unique molecular identifiers to individual cDNA molecules for quantitative, reproducible TCR counting. Both TCR alpha and TCR beta chains were sequenced from each blood RNA sample. From the authors' description of their analysis: The median number of TCRs per sample was 85,000 to 100,000, ranging from 23,224 to 690,600. The Decombinator software suite was used to annotate V, J and CDR3 in the TCR reads. For PS versus PT1 abundance plots, all samples were subsampled to the same number of TCRs (28,000). Expanded TCRs were defined as absent before sensitization and observed at least eight times at the 2-week time point. The public reads were quality trimmed at Q25 with fastp and then assembled into clones with MiXCR by TCRdb, keeping productive beta chains. Each entry is one CDR3 protein sequence, shown with its most common DNA and genes. The V and J calls were determined by TCRdb, not by the authors. A total of tens of thousands of distinct CDR3 sequences appear in this sample, approximately 10% of them only once. The top ten constitute roughly 2.3% of the sample.

Comments on this clonotype: Its cognate antigen has yet to be identified. Base qualities are not at hand, and no much larger clone is one base apart.

The material sequenced was whole blood, taken in connection with sensitization to the hapten diphenylcyclopropenone (DPC). This clonotype originated in a man aged 35 to 55 with alopecia areata. Some clones in this sample may be carry-over from other donors' samples.

The sequence in DNA is TGTGCCAGCACGGGGACCGCCGCCCAGGCCTACGAGCAGTACTTC. Its protein reads: CASTGTAAQAYEQYF. The sequence is built from TRBV6-5 and TRBJ2-7; the D assignment is uncertain and may be TRBD1 or TRBD2, with 5 bases supporting each. Via the germline V gene, CDR1 is MNHEY and CDR2 SVGAGI. Relative to germline, V is 7 bases shorter and J is 2 bases shorter, with 18 bases between their ends. From cysteine to phenylalanine, the CDR3 is 15 amino acids long. The only DNA kept is the CDR3, 45 bases in frame from the first base.